This section outlines one T cell receptor beta chain sequence together with its context. Its target is unknown. Here immunoSEQ multiplex PCR was the method, and the copy in TCRdb shows in-frame clones only, minus some. Of about 72,000 clones listed, around four fifths are singletons. Cohort: HPV-negative, locally advanced oral cavity squamous cell carcinoma patients. Analysis of PBMCs was direct, with no culture step. This sample was taken from a study of neoadjuvant anti-PD-1 for oral cavity cancer. Study as a whole: Around day 43, patients without progression received a fourth nivolumab dose before surgery.

Findings and limits, study-wide: TCR analyses covered only a few patients per response group.

Trimming removed 5 bases from V and 1 base from J, with 15 bases in between. CDR1 MGHDK and CDR2 SYGVNS come from the germline V gene. This CDR3 spans 16 amino acids. Here the sequenced sample was PBMCs, taken before nivolumab (anti-PD-1) treatment. The chain joins TRBV25-1 to TRBJ1-5; perhaps TRBD1 as D (5 bases). The receptor was isolated from a person aged 40-85 years with oral cavity squamous cell carcinoma. The CDR3 region is CASSLSGTSSNQPQHF. The DNA for the CDR3 is TGTGCCAGCAGTCTCTCAGGGACTTCCAGCAATCAGCCCCAGCATTTT.